This T cell receptor beta chain was retrieved from a study of graft-versus-host responses after intestinal transplantation. Across the whole study: Multivisceral, liver-intestinal, or isolated intestinal grafts were transplanted into recipients.

This clone was observed a single time. Antigen: not known. Libraries were prepared by immunoSEQ multiplex PCR; TCRdb keeps only in-frame clonotypes and omits some of them. Among 40,000 or so clones, about 93% were seen once, and the ten largest hold 21%. There are 15 residues in the CDR3. V gave up 3 bases and J gave up 0 bases, with 11 bases separating them. Germline V gene lookup returns CDR1 MGHRA and CDR2 YSYEKL. Overall study findings and caveats: Recipient marrow harbored GvH clones, some of which surfaced first in ileum or blood. There was an association between peak levels of circulating GvH clones and early post-transplant HvG declines.

The rearrangement links TRBV4-1 to TRBJ1-1; unclear D gene. The clonotype was recovered from a human donor who was the organ donor for an intestinal transplant. The material was unstimulated CD8+ T cells sorted from spleen or lymph node cells, obtained before transplant. CDR3 in amino acids: CASSQGPSLNTEAFF. The CDR3 DNA follows: TGCGCCAGCAGCCAGGGTCCCTCTTTGAACACTGAAGCTTTCTTT.